This passage covers 6 T cell receptor beta chains from one sample sequenced in a study of PD-1 blockade in classical Hodgkin lymphoma (dated by TCRdb to the early 2020s). Libraries were built with the immunoSEQ multiplex PCR assay. TCRdb mirrors the immuneACCESS table, restricted to in-frame sequences. Some clones are absent from its copies; in checked studies, under half trace to an unresolved V gene, and the reason for the others is unknown. The sample data list some 50,000 clones, and approximately 70% of these were observed just once. Roughly 11% of the sample comes from the top ten. This sample's time point label indicates: cycle 1 day 1 (C1D1), immediately before nivolumab initiation. Every trial patient had relapsed following autologous stem cell transplantation, and prior brentuximab vedotin exposure was what differed among cohorts A, B and C. Specimen: peripheral blood mononuclear cells (PBMCs), collected at baseline. These receptors were obtained from a human donor with classical Hodgkin lymphoma.

The chain combines TRBV6-5 with TRBJ2-3; TRBD2 aligns across 8 bases. This CDR3 is built from 14 residues. After removal of 5 bases from V and 2 bases from J, the junction contained 3 bases not matched to a gene. Germline V gene data show CDR1 as MNHEY and CDR2 as SVGAGI. For the CDR3, the DNA is TGTGCCAGCAGTACTAGCGGTGACACAGATACGCAGTATTTT. Translated, it gives CASSTSGDTDTQYF.

The chain couples TRBV9 to TRBJ2-2; D ambiguous. Trimming stripped 4 bases from V and 5 bases from J, with 12 bases between. CDR1 is SGDLS and CDR2 is YYNGEE in the germline V gene. The CDR3 has 14 residues. The chain's CDR3 is CASSPRGETGELFF. CDR3 coding DNA: TGTGCCAGCAGCCCCCGTGGCGAGACCGGGGAGCTGTTTTTT.

This clone was detected only once. The chain couples TRBV18 to TRBJ1-1; 9 bases align to TRBD1. CDR1 is KGHSH and CDR2 is LQKENI in the germline V gene. V trimming: 3 bases; J trimming: 11 bases; junction bases outside the gene matches: 7. This CDR3 spans 13 amino acids. The CDR3 is CASSPSGTGNAFF. In nucleotides, the CDR3 is TGTGCCAGCTCACCTTCCGGGACAGGGAACGCTTTCTTT.

This clone was counted a single time. The J gene is TRBJ2-7, the V gene TRBV27, with TRBD2 matching over 8 bases. This CDR3 comprises 15 residues. J lost 1 base, V lost 11 bases, and 13 bases had no gene match. CDR1 and CDR2 from the germline V gene are MNHEY and SMNVEV (reference sequence). CDR3 protein: CASRRPGGESYEQYF. The CDR3 bases are TGTGCCTCCCGCCGACCGGGAGGGGAATCCTACGAGCAGTACTTC.

The chain recombines TRBV7-9 with TRBJ1-2; TRBD1 matches at 7 bases. V shed 5 bases, J shed 5 bases, and the junction held 17 bases outside the gene matches. The CDR3 is 17 residues long. Germline V gene sequence: CDR1 SEHNR, CDR2 FQNEAQ (reference sequence). CDR3 region: CASSPFVTWDSFYGYTF. The CDR3 region has the DNA TGTGCCAGCAGCCCCTTCGTCACATGGGACAGCTTTTATGGCTACACCTTC.

J is TRBJ2-3 and V is TRBV29-1, with 15 bases matching TRBD2. Trimming removed 0 bases from V and 0 bases from J; junction bases left unmatched: 19. The germline V gene has CDR1 SQVTM and CDR2 ANQGSEA. The CDR3 is 23 amino acids. The chain's CDR3 is CSVEDPTGPWTSGGAFSTDTQYF. CDR3 DNA sequence: TGCAGCGTTGAAGATCCGACAGGTCCCTGGACTAGCGGGGGGGCCTTTAGCACAGATACGCAGTATTTT.